This T cell receptor beta chain is from a study of T cell repertoires in cytomegalovirus infection. One entry per CDR3 protein, called by TCRdb with MiXCR from the reads. Of some 400,000 distinct CDR3 sequences in the sample, about 33% are singletons; the top ten hold 12% to 15%. The receptor was derived from a human donor in good health (CMV status not recorded). Some clones in this sample may be carry-over from other donors' samples. The sample consisted of PBMCs.

In DNA form, the CDR3 reads TGTGCCAGCAGCTCCGAACGCGGGACTGGCTACACCTTC. Translating gives CASSSERGTGYTF. The V gene is TRBV7-6, the J gene TRBJ1-2; possibly TRBD1 for D (5 bases). Germline CDR1 is SGHVS and CDR2 is FNYEAQ. The CDR3 loop spans 13 amino acids. The V and J ends lost 4 bases and 7 bases respectively, with 13 bases between them.